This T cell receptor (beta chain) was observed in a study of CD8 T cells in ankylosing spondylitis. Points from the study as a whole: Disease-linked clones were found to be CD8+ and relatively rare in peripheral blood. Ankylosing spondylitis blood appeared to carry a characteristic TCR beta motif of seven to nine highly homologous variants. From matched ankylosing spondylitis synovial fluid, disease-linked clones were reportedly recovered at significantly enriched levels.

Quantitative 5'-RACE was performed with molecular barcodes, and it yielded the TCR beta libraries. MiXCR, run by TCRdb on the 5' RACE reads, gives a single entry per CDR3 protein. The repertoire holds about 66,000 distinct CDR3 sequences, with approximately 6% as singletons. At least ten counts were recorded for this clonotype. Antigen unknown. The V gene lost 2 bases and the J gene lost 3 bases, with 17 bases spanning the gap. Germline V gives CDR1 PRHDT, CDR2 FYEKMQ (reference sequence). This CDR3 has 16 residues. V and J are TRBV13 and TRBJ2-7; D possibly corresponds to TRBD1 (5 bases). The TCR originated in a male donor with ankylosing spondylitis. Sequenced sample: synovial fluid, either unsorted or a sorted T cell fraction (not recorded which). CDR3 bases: TGTGCCAGCAGCTTACCCAATCCCGCAGGGAACTACGAGCAGTACTTC. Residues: CASSLPNPAGNYEQYF.